This TCR beta chain was profiled in a study of T cells in Graves' hyperthyroidism and ophthalmopathy. Uncontrolled infection, other autoimmune disease, pregnancy or lactation disqualified patients from enrolment. Diagnosing involved the use of clinical symptoms, serum thyroxine and TRAb, thyroid ultrasound and orbital computed tomography. Source material for PBMCs was roughly 10 ml fresh peripheral blood. The germline CDR1 and CDR2 sequences are SNHLY and FYNNEI. CDR3 size: 16 residues. Deletions cut 3 bases from V and 0 bases from J, with 12 bases between. This clonotype was observed many times. What it binds is unknown. Regarding the study as a whole: The majority of expanded thyroid clonotypes above 0.001 also appeared in blood.

Authors of the study amplified TCR beta CDR3 regions from RNA transcripts. With the HTBI primer set, the TCR CDR3 went through a first round of RT-PCR. TCRdb used MiXCR to reprocess the multiplex PCR reads, holding one entry per CDR3 protein. This table holds 150,000 or so distinct CDR3 sequences, around 21% found once. This chain uses TRBV2 with TRBJ2-4, with D tentatively TRBD1 or TRBD2 (5 bases each). This TCR came from a woman between 45 and 65 years old with Graves' hyperthyroidism that later progressed to Graves' ophthalmopathy. The sample consisted of blood. In DNA, the CDR3 is TGTGCCAGCAGTGAGGGTTTGGGGGTAGCCAAAAACATTCAGTACTTC. Translated: CASSEGLGVAKNIQYF.